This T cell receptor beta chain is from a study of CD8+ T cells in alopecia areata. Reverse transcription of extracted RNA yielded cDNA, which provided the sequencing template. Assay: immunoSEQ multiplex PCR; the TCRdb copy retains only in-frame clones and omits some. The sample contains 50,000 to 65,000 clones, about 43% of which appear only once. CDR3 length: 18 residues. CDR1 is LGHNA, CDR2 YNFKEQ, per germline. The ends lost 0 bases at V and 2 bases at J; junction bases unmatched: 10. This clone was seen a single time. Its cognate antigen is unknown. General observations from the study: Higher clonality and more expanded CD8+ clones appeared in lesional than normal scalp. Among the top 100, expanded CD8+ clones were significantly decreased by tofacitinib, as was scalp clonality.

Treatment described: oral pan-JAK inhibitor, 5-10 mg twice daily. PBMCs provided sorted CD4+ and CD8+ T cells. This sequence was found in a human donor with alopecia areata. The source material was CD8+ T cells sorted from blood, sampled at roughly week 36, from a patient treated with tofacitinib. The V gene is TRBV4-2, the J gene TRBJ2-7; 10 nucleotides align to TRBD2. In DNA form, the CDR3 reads TGTGCCAGCAGCCAAGATCTGTCTAGCGGGAGAGCAACCTACGAGCAGTACTTC. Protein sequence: CASSQDLSSGRATYEQYF.